This is a list of T cell receptor beta chains from one sample in a study of shared clonotypes between healthy human individuals. Profiling relied on immunoSEQ multiplex PCR, and the TCRdb table lists in-frame clones only, not all of them. The sample contains 1.5 million to 2.5 million clones, about 95% of which appear only once. Sequencing used naive CD8+ T cells sorted from blood. The receptors were sampled from a man aged 18 to 29 in good health. CDR3s include the opening cysteine and the closing phenylalanine or tryptophan. Each record gives: clone size, J gene, D gene, V gene, CDR3 protein, CDR3 DNA. A D gene is named only where the DNA matches it firmly. Rows give clone size only sometimes, using once, few, many, or a class for an expanded clone.

clone size: .
J gene: TRBJ2-7
D gene: .
V gene: TRBV27
CDR3 protein: CASSPNTYEQYF
CDR3 DNA: TGTGCCAGCAGTCCTAACACCTACGAGCAGTACTTC

clone size: .
J gene: TRBJ1-6
D gene: .
V gene: TRBV7-9
CDR3 protein: CASSSIGGDSPLHF
CDR3 DNA: TGTGCCAGCAGCTCCATAGGCGGGGATTCACCCCTCCACTTT

clone size: .
J gene: TRBJ2-7
D gene: TRBD1
V gene: TRBV4-1
CDR3 protein: CASSQQGTAYEQYF
CDR3 DNA: TGCGCCAGCAGCCAGCAGGGGACAGCCTACGAGCAGTACTTC

clone size: .
J gene: TRBJ2-1
D gene: .
V gene: TRBV29-1
CDR3 protein: CSVDQALVYEQFF
CDR3 DNA: TGCAGCGTTGATCAGGCGCTAGTTTATGAGCAGTTCTTC

clone size: .
J gene: TRBJ1-2
D gene: TRBD1
V gene: TRBV29-1
CDR3 protein: CSVDEPGGGYGYTF
CDR3 DNA: TGCAGCGTTGATGAGCCAGGGGGAGGGTATGGCTACACCTTC

clone size: .
J gene: TRBJ1-2
D gene: .
V gene: TRBV27
CDR3 protein: CASRPDSSNGYTF
CDR3 DNA: TGTGCCAGCAGACCTGACAGTTCCAACGGCTACACCTTC

clone size: .
J gene: TRBJ2-7
D gene: TRBD2
V gene: TRBV4-1
CDR3 protein: CASSLKTAGGMTYEQYF
CDR3 DNA: TGCGCCAGCAGCCTTAAAACAGCGGGAGGGATGACCTACGAGCAGTACTTC

clone size: .
J gene: TRBJ1-1
D gene: .
V gene: TRBV7-6
CDR3 protein: CASSPWREGGTEAFF
CDR3 DNA: TGTGCCAGCAGTCCCTGGAGGGAGGGGGGGACTGAAGCTTTCTTT

clone size: .
J gene: TRBJ2-7
D gene: TRBD1
V gene: TRBV6-5
CDR3 protein: CASSYGQGGSYEQYF
CDR3 DNA: TGTGCCAGCAGTTATGGACAGGGAGGATCCTACGAGCAGTACTTC

clone size: once
J gene: TRBJ2-1
D gene: .
V gene: TRBV13
CDR3 protein: CASTLGGGSYNEQFF
CDR3 DNA: TGTGCCAGCACCTTAGGGGGAGGGTCCTACAATGAGCAGTTCTTC

clone size: once
J gene: TRBJ2-5
D gene: .
V gene: TRBV7-9
CDR3 protein: CASTRTFQTRETQYF
CDR3 DNA: TGTGCCAGTACCCGGACATTTCAAACAAGAGAGACCCAGTACTTC

clone size: .
J gene: TRBJ2-1
D gene: TRBD2
V gene: TRBV18
CDR3 protein: CASSPSGGPSHEQFF
CDR3 DNA: TGTGCCAGCTCACCTAGCGGGGGCCCCTCCCATGAGCAGTTCTTC

clone size: .
J gene: TRBJ2-2
D gene: .
V gene: TRBV6-5
CDR3 protein: CASSYPPEGNTGELFF
CDR3 DNA: TGTGCCAGCAGTTACCCGCCAGAGGGAAACACCGGGGAGCTGTTTTTT

clone size: .
J gene: TRBJ1-2
D gene: TRBD1
V gene: TRBV9
CDR3 protein: CASSAGSGTGSLYYGYTF
CDR3 DNA: TGTGCCAGCAGCGCAGGTTCGGGGACAGGGAGCTTGTACTATGGCTACACCTTC

clone size: .
J gene: TRBJ2-7
D gene: TRBD1
V gene: TRBV4-1
CDR3 protein: CASSQAWDRAYEQYF
CDR3 DNA: TGCGCCAGCAGCCAAGCGTGGGACAGGGCGTACGAGCAGTACTTC

clone size: .
J gene: TRBJ2-7
D gene: TRBD1
V gene: TRBV28
CDR3 protein: CASSLPGTGAYEQYF
CDR3 DNA: TGTGCCAGCAGTTTACCCGGGACAGGGGCCTACGAGCAGTACTTC

clone size: .
J gene: TRBJ2-5
D gene: .
V gene: TRBV28
CDR3 protein: CASEGLQETQYF
CDR3 DNA: TGTGCCAGCGAGGGGCTCCAAGAGACCCAGTACTTC

clone size: .
J gene: TRBJ2-5
D gene: TRBD1
V gene: TRBV4-1
CDR3 protein: CASSPGQGWETQYF
CDR3 DNA: TGCGCCAGCAGTCCCGGACAGGGCTGGGAGACCCAGTACTTC

clone size: .
J gene: TRBJ2-7
D gene: .
V gene: TRBV27
CDR3 protein: CASSLKRTYEQYF
CDR3 DNA: TGTGCCAGCAGTTTAAAACGAACCTACGAGCAGTACTTC

clone size: .
J gene: TRBJ1-1
D gene: .
V gene: TRBV9
CDR3 protein: CASSVGPMNTEAFF
CDR3 DNA: TGTGCCAGCAGCGTAGGTCCGATGAACACTGAAGCTTTCTTT

clone size: .
J gene: TRBJ2-7
D gene: .
V gene: TRBV6-1
CDR3 protein: CASSGLGLVDEQYF
CDR3 DNA: TGTGCCAGCAGTGGCTTGGGTTTGGTCGACGAGCAGTACTTC

clone size: .
J gene: TRBJ2-1
D gene: TRBD1
V gene: TRBV11-3
CDR3 protein: CASSSSRGYYNEQFF
CDR3 DNA: TGTGCCAGCAGCTCCAGCAGGGGGTACTACAATGAGCAGTTCTTC

clone size: .
J gene: TRBJ1-1
D gene: .
V gene: TRBV28
CDR3 protein: CASSFSPGSTEAFF
CDR3 DNA: TGTGCCAGCAGTTTTAGTCCGGGGAGCACTGAAGCTTTCTTT

clone size: .
J gene: TRBJ1-5
D gene: TRBD1
V gene: TRBV7-9
CDR3 protein: CASSLVGQGGYQPQHF
CDR3 DNA: TGTGCCAGCAGCTTAGTGGGACAGGGGGGTTATCAGCCCCAGCATTTT

clone size: once
J gene: TRBJ1-4
D gene: .
V gene: TRBV7-7
CDR3 protein: CASSLVDEKLFF
CDR3 DNA: TGTGCTAGCAGCTTAGTAGACGAAAAACTGTTTTTT

clone size: .
J gene: TRBJ2-5
D gene: TRBD2
V gene: TRBV27
CDR3 protein: CASSLLAGGAETQYF
CDR3 DNA: TGTGCCAGCAGTTTGCTAGCGGGAGGGGCAGAGACCCAGTACTTC

clone size: .
J gene: TRBJ2-1
D gene: TRBD2
V gene: TRBV7-9
CDR3 protein: CASSHDIRLAGVDEQFF
CDR3 DNA: TGTGCCAGCAGTCACGACATCCGACTAGCGGGGGTGGATGAGCAGTTCTTC

clone size: .
J gene: TRBJ2-2
D gene: TRBD2
V gene: TRBV27
CDR3 protein: CASSLGLAGGLPRDTGELFF
CDR3 DNA: TGTGCCAGCAGTTTAGGACTAGCGGGAGGGCTGCCCCGGGACACCGGGGAGCTGTTTTTT

clone size: .
J gene: TRBJ1-5
D gene: .
V gene: TRBV5-1
CDR3 protein: CASSFAPGYNQPQHF
CDR3 DNA: TGCGCCAGCAGCTTCGCCCCAGGGTACAATCAGCCCCAGCATTTT

clone size: .
J gene: TRBJ2-7
D gene: TRBD1
V gene: TRBV5-4
CDR3 protein: CASSAGQGYEQYF
CDR3 DNA: TGTGCCAGCAGCGCAGGACAGGGCTACGAGCAGTACTTC

clone size: once
J gene: TRBJ1-2
D gene: TRBD1
V gene: TRBV30
CDR3 protein: CALVSGGRYGYTF
CDR3 DNA: TGTGCCTTGGTTTCAGGGGGCAGGTATGGCTACACCTTC

clone size: .
J gene: TRBJ2-1
D gene: TRBD2
V gene: TRBV19
CDR3 protein: CASSIVAAGGPYNEQFF
CDR3 DNA: TGTGCCAGTAGTATAGTGGCGGCGGGGGGGCCGTACAATGAGCAGTTCTTC

clone size: .
J gene: TRBJ1-6
D gene: .
V gene: TRBV25-1
CDR3 protein: CASSETLTLHF
CDR3 DNA: TGTGCCAGCAGTGAGACACTGACTCTCCACTTT

clone size: once
J gene: TRBJ2-7
D gene: TRBD1
V gene: TRBV27
CDR3 protein: CASSVGSGQGYEQYF
CDR3 DNA: TGTGCCAGCAGCGTAGGGTCGGGACAGGGCTACGAGCAGTACTTC

clone size: .
J gene: TRBJ2-2
D gene: TRBD1
V gene: TRBV15
CDR3 protein: CATSPAGTVNTGELFF
CDR3 DNA: TGTGCCACCAGCCCTGCTGGGACAGTTAACACCGGGGAGCTGTTTTTT

clone size: .
J gene: TRBJ2-7
D gene: TRBD1
V gene: TRBV27
CDR3 protein: CASSYRTGYEQYF
CDR3 DNA: TGTGCCAGCAGTTATAGGACAGGGTACGAGCAGTACTTC

clone size: few
J gene: TRBJ2-7
D gene: TRBD1
V gene: TRBV7-2
CDR3 protein: CASSRQGAYEQYF
CDR3 DNA: TGTGCCAGCAGTCGACAGGGAGCCTACGAGCAGTACTTC

clone size: .
J gene: TRBJ2-7
D gene: .
V gene: TRBV28
CDR3 protein: CASSLYAAEQYF
CDR3 DNA: TGTGCCAGCAGTTTATATGCAGCCGAGCAGTACTTC

clone size: .
J gene: TRBJ1-1
D gene: .
V gene: TRBV9
CDR3 protein: CASSDGPKSEAFF
CDR3 DNA: TGTGCCAGCAGCGACGGACCGAAGTCCGAAGCTTTCTTT

clone size: .
J gene: TRBJ2-7
D gene: TRBD1
V gene: TRBV9
CDR3 protein: CASSASTGGQEQYF
CDR3 DNA: TGTGCCAGCAGCGCATCAACAGGGGGCCAAGAGCAGTACTTC

clone size: .
J gene: TRBJ1-2
D gene: .
V gene: TRBV10-3
CDR3 protein: CAISHRTILGSDGYTF
CDR3 DNA: TGTGCCATCAGTCACCGGACCATTCTCGGCAGCGATGGCTACACCTTC

clone size: .
J gene: TRBJ2-1
D gene: .
V gene: TRBV28
CDR3 protein: CASSFRGARTYNEQFF
CDR3 DNA: TGTGCCAGCAGTTTTCGGGGGGCCCGGACCTACAATGAGCAGTTCTTC

clone size: .
J gene: TRBJ2-2
D gene: TRBD2
V gene: TRBV5-1
CDR3 protein: CASSLAGLAVTGELFF
CDR3 DNA: TGCGCCAGCAGCCTGGCGGGACTAGCCGTCACCGGGGAGCTGTTTTTT

clone size: .
J gene: TRBJ2-3
D gene: TRBD2
V gene: TRBV2
CDR3 protein: CASSATLAGTDTQYF
CDR3 DNA: TGTGCCAGCAGTGCAACGCTAGCGGGGACAGATACGCAGTATTTT

clone size: .
J gene: TRBJ1-5
D gene: TRBD1
V gene: TRBV6-5
CDR3 protein: CASSSYTGDSNQPQHF
CDR3 DNA: TGTGCCAGCAGTTCGTATACAGGGGATAGCAATCAGCCCCAGCATTTT

clone size: .
J gene: TRBJ2-7
D gene: TRBD1
V gene: TRBV10-3
CDR3 protein: CAISEGTEVPYEQYF
CDR3 DNA: TGTGCCATCAGCGAGGGGACAGAAGTCCCATACGAGCAGTACTTC

clone size: .
J gene: TRBJ2-7
D gene: .
V gene: TRBV10-3
CDR3 protein: CAISGDGRDEQYF
CDR3 DNA: TGTGCCATCAGTGGGGACGGGAGAGACGAGCAGTACTTC

clone size: .
J gene: TRBJ2-5
D gene: .
V gene: TRBV5-6
CDR3 protein: CASSYQRQGPLGGTQYF
CDR3 DNA: TGTGCCAGCAGCTACCAGCGACAGGGCCCGCTGGGGGGGACCCAGTACTTC

clone size: once
J gene: TRBJ2-5
D gene: .
V gene: TRBV19
CDR3 protein: CASSIMVGGETQYF
CDR3 DNA: TGTGCCAGTAGTATAATGGTCGGGGGAGAGACCCAGTACTTC

clone size: .
J gene: TRBJ2-2
D gene: .
V gene: TRBV9
CDR3 protein: CASSVVGERPNTGELFF
CDR3 DNA: TGTGCCAGCAGCGTAGTGGGAGAGAGGCCGAACACCGGGGAGCTGTTTTTT

clone size: once
J gene: TRBJ2-5
D gene: TRBD2
V gene: TRBV7-9
CDR3 protein: CASSPGTSGVGTWETQYF
CDR3 DNA: TGTGCCAGCAGCCCCGGGACTAGCGGGGTGGGCACATGGGAGACCCAGTACTTC

clone size: once
J gene: TRBJ1-1
D gene: .
V gene: TRBV11-2
CDR3 protein: CASSLDEVGDEMDTEAFF
CDR3 DNA: TGTGCCAGCAGCTTAGATGAGGTCGGGGATGAGATGGACACTGAAGCTTTCTTT

clone size: .
J gene: TRBJ2-7
D gene: TRBD1
V gene: TRBV10-3
CDR3 protein: CAISEVLVSGQGAYEQYF
CDR3 DNA: TGTGCCATCAGTGAAGTCTTAGTGAGTGGACAGGGAGCCTACGAGCAGTACTTC

clone size: .
J gene: TRBJ2-5
D gene: .
V gene: TRBV6-6
CDR3 protein: CASSSLSGNQETQYF
CDR3 DNA: TGTGCCAGCAGTTCCCTCTCAGGGAACCAAGAGACCCAGTACTTC

clone size: .
J gene: TRBJ1-5
D gene: TRBD1
V gene: TRBV4-3
CDR3 protein: CASSQEADRSDQPQHF
CDR3 DNA: TGCGCCAGCAGCCAAGAAGCGGACAGGTCCGATCAGCCCCAGCATTTT

clone size: .
J gene: TRBJ2-7
D gene: .
V gene: TRBV14
CDR3 protein: CASSQGQYLYEQYF
CDR3 DNA: TGTGCCAGCAGCCAAGGCCAGTACCTCTATGAGCAGTACTTC

clone size: .
J gene: TRBJ2-3
D gene: .
V gene: TRBV5-4
CDR3 protein: CASSLGSLGTDTQYF
CDR3 DNA: TGTGCCAGCAGCTTGGGCTCTTTGGGCACAGATACGCAGTATTTT

clone size: .
J gene: TRBJ2-3
D gene: TRBD2
V gene: TRBV5-1
CDR3 protein: CASSLVTSETDTQYF
CDR3 DNA: TGCGCCAGCAGCCTGGTAACTAGCGAGACAGATACGCAGTATTTT

clone size: .
J gene: TRBJ2-7
D gene: .
V gene: TRBV11-2
CDR3 protein: CASSLDSGYEQYF
CDR3 DNA: TGTGCCAGCAGCTTAGATTCCGGGTACGAGCAGTACTTC

clone size: .
J gene: TRBJ2-5
D gene: .
V gene: TRBV7-9
CDR3 protein: CASSIWTQETQYF
CDR3 DNA: TGTGCCAGCAGTATTTGGACCCAAGAGACCCAGTACTTC